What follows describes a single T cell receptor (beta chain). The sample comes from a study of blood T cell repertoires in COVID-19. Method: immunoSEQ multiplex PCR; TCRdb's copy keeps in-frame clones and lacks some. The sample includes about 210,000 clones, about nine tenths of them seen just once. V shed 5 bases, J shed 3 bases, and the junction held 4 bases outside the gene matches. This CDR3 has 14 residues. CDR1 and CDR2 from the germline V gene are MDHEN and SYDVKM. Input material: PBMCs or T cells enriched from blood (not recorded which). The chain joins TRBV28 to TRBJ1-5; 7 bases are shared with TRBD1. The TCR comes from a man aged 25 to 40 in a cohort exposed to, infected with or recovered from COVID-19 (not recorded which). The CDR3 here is CASSRQGDNQPQHF. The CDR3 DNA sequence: TGTGCCAGCAGTCGGCAGGGGGACAATCAGCCCCAGCATTTT. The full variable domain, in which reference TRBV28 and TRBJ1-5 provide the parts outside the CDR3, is DVKVTQSSRYLVKRTGEKVFLECVQDMDHENMFWYRQDPGLGLRLIYFSYDVKMKEKGDIPEGYSVSREKKERFSLILESASTNQTSMYLCASSRQGDNQPQHFGDGTRLSIL.